The sequence of this TCR beta chain was determined in a study of shared clonotypes between healthy human individuals. In germline, CDR1 is SGHAT, CDR2 FQNNGV. V was pared by 7 bases and J by 0 bases, with 16 bases between. The CDR3 length is 15 residues. Measured with immunoSEQ multiplex PCR; TCRdb has only the in-frame clones, and not every one. The table has approximately 2.3 million clones, 90% to 95% seen once. This TCR was sampled from a man younger than 30 in good health. Some clones in this sample may be carry-over from other donors' samples. The specimen sequenced was naive CD4+ T cells from PBMCs. The subset is: CD45RA+ positively selected. The chain joins TRBV11-2 to TRBJ2-7; D is unclear. The CDR3: CASTLSSRYSYEQYF. CDR3 coding DNA: TGTGCCAGCACCCTAAGTAGTAGATACTCCTACGAGCAGTACTTC.